The entry that follows covers one T cell receptor beta chain sequence. This CDR3 region has 16 residues. V lost 4 bases, J lost 4 bases, and 13 bases stayed unmatched. CDR1 and CDR2 (germline): SGHRS, YFSETQ. The data were obtained in a study of technical replicates of blood from a handful of donors. Only in-frame clones appear in the TCRdb table, and some are missing; sequencing was by immunoSEQ multiplex PCR. The profile shows 80,000 to 90,000 clones, around 94% of them singletons. The source of this sequence is a human donor in good health. This sequence joins TRBV5-1 and TRBJ1-1; 7 nucleotides align to TRBD1. The sample was T cells isolated from PBMCs. DNA of the CDR3: TGCGCCAGCAGCCCGAGAGGCAGGGGGGCGATCACTGAAGCTTTCTTT. Residues: CASSPRGRGAITEAFF. Looking up the rest from reference TRBV5-1 and TRBJ1-1 gives the full variable domain: KAGVTQTPRYLIKTRGQQVTLSCSPISGHRSVSWYQQTPGQGLQFLFEYFSETQRNKGNFPGRFSGRQFSNSRSEMNVSTLELGDSALYLCASSPRGRGAITEAFFGQGTRLTVV.